These 18 T cell receptor beta chains share one sample of origin, sequenced in a study of T cell responses to AZD1222 COVID-19 vaccine. Sequenced by immunoSEQ multiplex PCR; TCRdb stores in-frame clones only, minus some. The sample has approximately 80,000 clones, approximately 83% seen once. The input for sequencing was peripheral blood, taken 28 days after the second AZD1222 dose. These TCRs come from an adult who received the AZD1222 COVID-19 vaccine.

This chain links TRBV6-5 with TRBJ1-2, with D maybe TRBD1 (5 bases). The CDR3 has 13 residues. Per the germline V gene, CDR1 is MNHEY and CDR2 is SVGAGI. V was cut by 4 bases and J by 10 bases, with 16 bases left in between. CDR3: CASSFTDSGDYTF. For the CDR3, the DNA is TGTGCCAGCAGTTTCACAGACAGTGGGGACTACACCTTC.

In DNA, the CDR3 is TGTGCCAGCAGCTTAGATCAGGGCAGCTATGGCTACACCTTC. This gives the protein CASSLDQGSYGYTF. The chain combines TRBV11-2 with TRBJ1-2; TRBD1 might be the D (5 bases). CDR1 and CDR2 (germline): SGHAT, FQNNGV. The CDR3 consists of 14 residues. V was shortened by 0 bases and J by 4 bases, with 9 bases between the two germline ends.

This sequence joins TRBV7-3 and TRBJ2-3; TRBD2 is a possible D gene (6 bases). V was shortened by 5 bases and J by 7 bases, with 19 bases between the two germline ends. CDR3 length: 15 residues. Germline lookup yields CDR1 SGHTA and CDR2 FQGTGA. Written as DNA, the CDR3 is TGTGCCAGCAGCCCGCCCGGAGGGAGCAGAAATACGCAGTATTTT. Translation gives CASSPPGGSRNTQYF. The full variable domain, completed using reference TRBV7-3 and TRBJ2-3, is GAGVSQTPSNKVTEKGKYVELRCDPISGHTALYWYRQSLGQGPEFLIYFQGTGAADDSGLPNDRFFAVRPEGSVSTLKIQRTERGDSAVYLCASSPPGGSRNTQYFGPGTRLTVL.

This chain links TRBV7-2 with TRBJ2-3; either TRBD1 or TRBD2 may fit D (5 bases each). The V end lost 5 bases, the J end lost 2 bases, and 11 bases lay between the germline ends. The germline V gene has CDR1 SGHTA and CDR2 FQGNSA. This CDR3 spans 14 amino acids. The CDR3 DNA follows: TGTGCCAGCAGCCCCGGGACCTCCACAGATACGCAGTATTTT. Protein sequence: CASSPGTSTDTQYF.

The rearrangement links TRBV28 to TRBJ1-2; D is unresolved. V was pared by 6 bases and J by 8 bases, with 19 bases between. CDR3 length: 14 residues. The V gene's germline CDR1 is MDHEN and CDR2 SYDVKM. The CDR3 is CASRDDLPGGGYTF. CDR3 coding DNA: TGTGCCAGCAGGGACGACCTCCCGGGCGGGGGCTACACCTTC.

The V and J genes are TRBV30 and TRBJ1-4, with TRBD1 matching over 7 bases. With 3 bases clipped from V and 8 bases from J, the junction kept 9 bases outside the gene matches. The CDR3 is 14 amino acids. Germline V gene lookup returns CDR1 GTSNPN and CDR2 SVGIG (reference sequence). The CDR3 sequence: CAWRPRGVVEKLFF. The CDR3 DNA reads TGTGCCTGGAGACCCAGGGGGGTCGTGGAAAAACTGTTTTTT.

The chain has TRBV28 and TRBJ2-7; tentatively, D is TRBD1 or TRBD2 (5 bases each). CDR1 is MDHEN, CDR2 SYDVKM, per germline. The V end was cut by 6 bases, the J end by 6 bases, with 15 bases between. The CDR3 is made up of 13 amino acids. The CDR3 loop reads CASSVGTLLEQYF. The CDR3 coding sequence is TGTGCCAGCAGCGTAGGGACCTTACTCGAGCAGTACTTC.

This clone was seen only a few times. The CDR3 loop reads CATSRQEANYGYTF. DNA of the CDR3: TGTGCCACCAGCAGACAGGAGGCTAACTATGGCTACACCTTC. V gene TRBV15 combines with J gene TRBJ1-2; D uncertain. V was pared by 2 bases and J by 0 bases, with 7 bases between. The CDR3 covers 14 residues. Germline lookup yields CDR1 LNHNV and CDR2 YYDKDF (reference sequence).

This clone was detected a few times. This chain connects TRBV2 to TRBJ2-3; D not resolved. The CDR3 sequence is 15 residues long. V lost 2 bases and J 2 bases, leaving 11 bases between the germline ends. Germline CDR1 reads SNHLY; CDR2 reads FYNNEI. Here the CDR3 reads CASSEHSQTTDTQYF. DNA for the CDR3: TGTGCCAGCAGTGAACATTCTCAAACCACAGATACGCAGTATTTT.

The chain links TRBV6-6 to TRBJ1-3, with D hard to call. This CDR3 is 15 amino acids long. Germline CDR1 reads MNHNY; CDR2 reads SVGAGI (reference sequence). V lost 2 bases to trimming and J lost 0 bases, with 8 bases between them. The CDR3 DNA is TGTGCCAGCAGTTACGCTGGCACCTCTGGAAACACCATATATTTT. Its translation is CASSYAGTSGNTIYF.

This clone qualifies as medium-sized. The J gene is TRBJ1-1, the V gene TRBV3-1 (or the pseudogene TRBV3-2); D remains ambiguous. V lost 4 bases to trimming and J lost 4 bases, with 7 bases between them. The V gene's germline CDR1 is LGHDT and CDR2 YNNKEL (reference sequence). The CDR3 totals 12 residues. The CDR3 coding sequence is TGTGCCAGCAGCCCCGGGCCCACTGAAGCTTTCTTT. Translation: CASSPGPTEAFF.

The chain joins TRBV30 to TRBJ2-3; no definite D call. V was trimmed by 3 bases and J by 2 bases, leaving 6 bases between them. Germline CDR1 reads GTSNPN; CDR2 reads SVGIG (reference sequence). The CDR3 sequence is 12 residues long. CDR3 residues: CAWSVITDTQYF. In DNA form, the CDR3 reads TGTGCCTGGAGCGTCATCACAGATACGCAGTATTTT.

This clone has only a few counts. The V gene is TRBV30, the J gene TRBJ1-5; tentatively, D is TRBD1 (6 bases). Germline CDR1 is GTSNPN and CDR2 is SVGIG (reference sequence). This CDR3 spans 14 amino acids. V lost 4 bases and J 1 base, leaving 11 bases between the germline ends. CDR3 protein: CAWTGESSNQPQHF. The CDR3 DNA sequence: TGTGCCTGGACAGGGGAAAGCAGCAATCAGCCCCAGCATTTT.

The chain links TRBV4-1 to TRBJ1-2; D gene ambiguous. Deletions cut 4 bases from V and 1 base from J, with 10 bases between. This CDR3 is built from 14 residues. CDR1 is MGHRA and CDR2 is YSYEKL in the germline V gene. As DNA, the CDR3 is TGCGCCAGCAGCCCGGACGGTCGTAACTATGGCTACACCTTC. Translated, it gives CASSPDGRNYGYTF.

The chain is built from TRBV11-2 and TRBJ1-1; D is undetermined. The V gene lost 4 bases and the J gene lost 4 bases, with 16 bases spanning the gap. Germline V lookup: CDR1 SGHAT, CDR2 FQNNGV. CDR3 length: 15 residues. The CDR3 DNA follows: TGTGCCAGCAGCTCAGGCGTGAGGGAACGCACTGAAGCTTTCTTT. Translation gives CASSSGVRERTEAFF.

The gene calls are TRBV30 and TRBJ2-1, with 12 bases aligning to TRBD2. V dropped 4 bases and J dropped 2; count of bases not matched to a gene: 9. From germline, CDR1 is GTSNPN and CDR2 SVGIG (reference sequence). The CDR3 contains 17 residues. CDR3 sequence (DNA): TGTGCCTGGACGGGTCTAGCGGGGGGGCCCGCCTACAATGAGCAGTTCTTC. It translates to CAWTGLAGGPAYNEQFF.

The rearrangement joins TRBV3-1 (or the pseudogene TRBV3-2) to TRBJ2-1; 10 bases align to TRBD1. CDR3 length: 15 residues. J gave up 8 bases and V 5 bases, and 9 bases lay outside the gene matches. Germline lookup yields CDR1 LGHDT and CDR2 YNNKEL (reference sequence). CDR3 coding DNA: TGTGCCAGCAGCGAAGCCAGGGGACAGGGGCATGAGCAGTTCTTC. It encodes CASSEARGQGHEQFF.

DNA of the CDR3: TGTGCCAGCAGCCGGTGGGACTACCCCTCCAATGAGCAGTTCTTC. Translating it yields CASSRWDYPSNEQFF. The J gene is TRBJ2-1, the V gene TRBV3-1 (or the pseudogene TRBV3-2); the match to TRBD2 covers 7 bases. Germline assignment: CDR1 LGHDT and CDR2 YNNKEL (reference sequence). With V trimmed by 4 bases and J by 6 bases, 9 bases remained unmatched. The CDR3 contains 15 residues.